Listed here are 27 T cell receptor beta chains from one sample, sequenced in a study of blood T cell repertoires in COVID-19. The assay was immunoSEQ multiplex PCR, and TCRdb's table has in-frame clones only and misses some. Of under 300,000 clones listed, over 65% are singletons. Sample: peripheral blood. These receptors were taken from an elderly woman with acute or convalescent COVID-19.

For the CDR3, the DNA is TGTGCCAGCTCACCACGTCTAGACACCGGGGAGCTGTTTTTT. Its protein is CASSPRLDTGELFF. The chain carries TRBV18 and TRBJ2-2; unclear D gene. The CDR3 runs 14 residues. V was pared by 1 base and J by 3 bases, with 6 bases between. Germline loops: CDR1 KGHSH, CDR2 LQKENI.

This clone occurred once. The chain has TRBV15 and TRBJ1-4; no definite D call. The CDR3 has 13 residues. Trimming took 3 bases from V and 8 from J, leaving 10 bases between them. Per the germline V gene, CDR1 is LNHNV and CDR2 is YYDKDF (reference sequence). In DNA form, the CDR3 reads TGTGCCACCAGCAGCGACGGGAGGGAAAAACTGTTTTTT. It encodes CATSSDGREKLFF.

As for this clone: Other DNA variants within this sample encode the same CDR3. The gene calls are TRBV5-4 and TRBJ1-3; the match to TRBD1 covers 8 bases. Germline values: CDR1 SGHNT, CDR2 YYREEE (reference sequence). Trimming took 2 bases from V and 4 from J; bases not matched to a gene: 2. The CDR3 sequence is 14 residues long. The CDR3 spells CASSLQGVGNTIYF. CDR3 sequence (DNA): TGTGCCAGCAGCTTACAGGGGGTGGGAAACACCATATATTTT.

This clone was found a few times. The chain combines TRBV30 with TRBJ2-1, with TRBD2 matching 10 bases. J lost 3 bases, V lost 1 base, and 6 bases had no gene match. Germline assignment: CDR1 GTSNPN and CDR2 SVGIG (reference sequence). The CDR3 runs to 16 residues. CDR3 sequence (DNA): TGTGCCTGGAGTGGAGCGGGAGGGGGTAGCTACAATGAGCAGTTCTTC. Its protein is CAWSGAGGGSYNEQFF.

This clone occurred once. This chain uses TRBV5-1 with TRBJ2-1; 11 bases align to TRBD2. Germline assignment: CDR1 SGHRS and CDR2 YFSETQ. The CDR3 runs to 15 residues. With V trimmed by 4 bases and J by 7 bases, 7 bases remained unmatched. Here the CDR3 reads CASSPVASGRNEQFF. CDR3 bases: TGCGCCAGCAGCCCGGTTGCTAGCGGGAGGAATGAGCAGTTCTTC.

The chain combines TRBV20-1 with TRBJ2-1; TRBD2 matches 10 bases. Germline trimming cut 3 bases from V and 2 bases from J; bases unmatched to any gene: 7. Germline V gives CDR1 DFQATT, CDR2 SNEGSKA (reference sequence). This CDR3 has 16 amino acids. CDR3 bases: TGCAGTGCTAGTAAGGCTAGCGGGGGAACCTACAATGAGCAGTTCTTC. Amino acids: CSASKASGGTYNEQFF.

The V gene is TRBV24-1, the J gene TRBJ2-2, with a tentative D call TRBD2 (5 bases). Germline V CDR1 and CDR2: KGHDR, SFDVKD. Trimming pared 4 bases from V and 6 bases from J, leaving 11 bases between. This CDR3 comprises 14 residues. CDR3 nucleotide sequence: TGTGCCACCAGTGACGGAACTAGACCCGGGGAGCTGTTTTTT. Its protein is CATSDGTRPGELFF.

This clone was recorded a few times. The chain is built from TRBV6-6 and TRBJ1-2; 10 nucleotides match TRBD1. This CDR3 spans 15 amino acids. Germline assignment: CDR1 MNHNY and CDR2 SVGAGI (reference sequence). V lost 7 bases to trimming and J lost 8 bases; unmatched junction nucleotides: 13. This CDR3 reads CASTGTGVRGRGYTF. DNA of the CDR3: TGTGCCAGCACCGGGACAGGGGTTCGTGGTCGGGGCTACACCTTC.

The rearrangement uses TRBV19 and TRBJ1-1, with 10 positions matching TRBD1. The trim removed 3 bases at V and 7 bases at J, leaving 5 bases unmatched. The CDR3 loop spans 14 amino acids. Germline CDR1 is LNHDA and CDR2 is SQIVND (reference sequence). The CDR3 is CASSIGTGDDEAFF. DNA of the CDR3: TGTGCCAGTAGTATTGGGACAGGGGATGATGAAGCTTTCTTT.

V is TRBV7-9 and J is TRBJ2-6; 7 nucleotides align to TRBD1. Germline CDR1 reads SEHNR; CDR2 reads FQNEAQ (reference sequence). This CDR3 region has 18 residues. The junction had 11 bases not matched to a gene; V was cut back by 5 bases and J by 1 base. CDR3 nucleotides: TGTGCCAGCAGCAGCCTAGGACAGGCCCGTTCTGGGGCCAACGTCCTGACTTTC. Protein sequence: CASSSLGQARSGANVLTF.

The rearrangement uses TRBV20-1 and TRBJ2-1; 11 bases are shared with TRBD2. V shed 3 bases, J shed 8 bases, and the junction held 6 bases outside the gene matches. Germline V gives CDR1 DFQATT, CDR2 SNEGSKA (reference sequence). The CDR3 spans 14 residues. As DNA, the CDR3 is TGCAGTGCTAGTCAAACTAGCGGGGGCGATGAGCAGTTCTTC. Amino acid sequence: CSASQTSGGDEQFF.

The V and J genes are TRBV24-1 and TRBJ2-5, with TRBD2 identical over 8 bases. This CDR3 is built from 13 residues. Germline V gene data show CDR1 as KGHDR and CDR2 as SFDVKD. The ends lost 9 bases at V and 4 bases at J; junction bases unmatched: 6. The CDR3 protein is CATSSGGSETQYF. CDR3 nucleotides: TGTGCCACCTCCAGCGGGGGTTCAGAGACCCAGTACTTC.

The chain employs TRBV27 and TRBJ2-5; a weak D match, TRBD1 (6 bases). The V gene's germline CDR1 is MNHEY and CDR2 SMNVEV (reference sequence). This CDR3 spans 14 amino acids. The germline V and J ends were trimmed by 6 bases and 4 bases, with 15 bases remaining between them. The CDR3 loop reads CASSPTGSRETQYF. Written as DNA, the CDR3 is TGTGCCAGCAGCCCCACAGGGAGTAGAGAGACCCAGTACTTC.

The chain carries TRBV2 and TRBJ2-5, with 7 bases matching TRBD2. The V gene end was trimmed by 4 bases and the J gene end by 4 bases; junction bases not matched to a gene: 3. Germline CDR1 and CDR2: SNHLY and FYNNEI. CDR3 size: 13 residues. DNA for the CDR3: TGTGCCAGCAGTGGACAGCGGGGAGAGACCCAGTACTTC. Its translation is CASSGQRGETQYF.

The rearrangement links TRBV5-5 to TRBJ1-4; 11 bases match TRBD1. V was clipped by 4 bases and J by 5 bases; unmatched bases: 10. There are 17 residues in the CDR3. Germline CDR1 and CDR2: SGHKS and YYEKEE (reference sequence). The CDR3 protein is CASSRQDRGHRNEKLFF. CDR3 DNA sequence: TGTGCCAGCAGCCGACAGGACAGGGGGCATAGAAATGAAAAACTGTTTTTT.

This clone was seen only a few times. J is TRBJ1-1 and V is TRBV9; D ambiguous. Looked up from germline, CDR1 is SGDLS and CDR2 is YYNGEE. The CDR3 has 15 residues. V lost 0 bases, J lost 1 base, and 10 bases lay in between. The CDR3 coding sequence is TGTGCCAGCAGCGTAGTCGGAGCTACGAACACTGAAGCTTTCTTT. Protein product: CASSVVGATNTEAFF.

The V call is TRBV2, the J call TRBJ1-5; 7 bases align to TRBD1. The CDR3 consists of 16 residues. The V gene's germline CDR1 is SNHLY and CDR2 FYNNEI. The V and J ends lost 4 bases and 4 bases, in that order; junction bases with no gene match: 10. The CDR3 here is CASSGSRGGGNQPQHF. CDR3 nucleotides: TGTGCCAGCAGTGGTTCTAGAGGGGGCGGGAATCAGCCCCAGCATTTT.

The chain combines TRBV24-1 with TRBJ2-1, with 7 bases matching TRBD2. The germline gives CDR1 KGHDR, CDR2 SFDVKD. The V gene end was trimmed by 7 bases and the J gene end by 0 bases; junction bases not matched to a gene: 8. The CDR3 runs 16 residues. CDR3 DNA: TGTGCCACCAGCGGGACTACCGAAAGCTCCTACAATGAGCAGTTCTTC. It codes for CATSGTTESSYNEQFF.

This clone occurred once. The V gene is TRBV11-2, the J gene TRBJ2-3, with 7 bases lining up with TRBD2. The germline gives CDR1 SGHAT, CDR2 FQNNGV. After removal of 4 bases from V and 2 bases from J, the junction contained 9 bases not matched to a gene. This CDR3 spans 16 amino acids. The CDR3 coding sequence is TGTGCCAGCAGCTCCGAGGGAGGGCGGGCCACAGATACGCAGTATTTT. Residues: CASSSEGGRATDTQYF. The full variable domain, with the rest looked up from reference TRBV11-2 and TRBJ2-3, is EAGVAQSPRYKIIEKRQSVAFWCNPISGHATLYWYQQILGQGPKLLIQFQNNGVVDDSQLPKDRFSAERLKGVDSTLKIQPAKLEDSAVYLCASSSEGGRATDTQYFGPGTRLTVL.

This clone has only a few counts. The identical CDR3 is also encoded by other nucleotide sequences in the sample. The chain carries TRBV5-4 and TRBJ1-3; D ambiguous. The germline V and J ends were trimmed by 4 bases and 0 bases, with 8 bases remaining between them. The germline V gene encodes CDR1 SGHNT and CDR2 YYREEE (reference sequence). This CDR3 has 14 residues. The CDR3 spells CASSLGHSGNTIYF. CDR3 coding DNA: TGTGCCAGCAGCCTAGGTCACTCTGGAAACACCATATATTTT.

The chain couples TRBV7-9 to TRBJ2-7; TRBD2 agrees at 14 bases. The CDR3 runs 17 residues. The J segment lost 5 bases and the V segment lost 1 base, leaving 7 bases of the junction unmatched. Germline values: CDR1 SEHNR, CDR2 FQNEAQ (reference sequence). CDR3 loop: CASSLGMTGLAGDEQYF. In nucleotides, the CDR3 is TGTGCCAGCAGCTTAGGGATGACGGGACTAGCGGGAGACGAGCAGTACTTC.

V usage is TRBV19 and J usage is TRBJ1-5; D is ambiguous. V lost 6 bases and J lost 1, with 4 bases in between. From germline, CDR1 is LNHDA and CDR2 SQIVND (reference sequence). This CDR3 contains 12 residues. The CDR3 protein is CASSQSNQPQHF. The CDR3 DNA reads as TGTGCCAGTAGCCAAAGCAATCAGCCCCAGCATTTT.

The CDR3 loop is CASSVVGGSYNEQFF. The CDR3 region has the DNA TGTGCCAGCAGCGTAGTCGGGGGCTCCTACAATGAGCAGTTCTTC. The chain couples TRBV9 to TRBJ2-1; D is possibly TRBD2 (6 bases). The germline CDR1 and CDR2 sequences are SGDLS and YYNGEE. The CDR3 runs to 15 residues. V was pared by 0 bases and J by 0 bases, with 7 bases between.

The CDR3: CASSEGLAEAFF. The DNA of the CDR3 is TGTGCCAGCAGTGAAGGGCTAGCTGAAGCTTTCTTT. The rearrangement joins TRBV2 to TRBJ1-1; D unresolved. The V and J ends lost 1 base and 6 bases respectively, with 6 bases between them. Per the germline V gene, CDR1 is SNHLY and CDR2 is FYNNEI. The CDR3 is made up of 12 amino acids.

This clone has more than one count but fewer than ten. The V and J genes are TRBV27 and TRBJ2-1; 9 bases match TRBD2. Germline CDR1 reads MNHEY; CDR2 reads SMNVEV (reference sequence). Losses at the gene ends were 3 bases for V and 4 bases for J; bases not matched to a gene: 4. This CDR3 region has 15 residues. CDR3 amino acids: CASSLGLAGYNEQFF. The DNA for the CDR3 is TGTGCCAGCAGTTTGGGTCTAGCGGGATACAATGAGCAGTTCTTC.

The V gene is TRBV19, the J gene TRBJ2-7; 10 nucleotides align to TRBD1. Unmatched junction bases numbered 10, after V lost 6 bases and J lost 5 bases. The CDR3 contains 15 residues. Germline CDR1 and CDR2: LNHDA and SQIVND (reference sequence). The CDR3 loop reads CASSKIRQGANEQYF. The CDR3 nucleotides are TGTGCCAGTAGCAAGATCCGACAGGGGGCCAACGAGCAGTACTTC.

The rearrangement links TRBV6-5 to TRBJ2-1; 10 bases align to TRBD2. The CDR3 length is 15 residues. From germline, CDR1 is MNHEY and CDR2 SVGAGI. The V gene end was trimmed by 6 bases and the J gene end by 7 bases; junction bases not matched to a gene: 9. CDR3 in amino acids: CASREGLALANEQFF. CDR3 bases: TGTGCCAGCAGGGAGGGACTAGCGTTGGCAAATGAGCAGTTCTTC.